The source of this T cell receptor beta chain is a study of blood T cell repertoires in COVID-19. Study-level information: Whether acute or convalescent, the COVID-19 samples came from the United States, Italy and Spain. PBMCs, B-cell-depleted T cells, or T cells were the source of the cDNA or gDNA that made up the material.

The V and J ends lost 5 bases and 2 bases, in that order; junction bases with no gene match: 11. This CDR3 is built from 18 residues. Germline V gene data show CDR1 as SEHNR and CDR2 as FQNEAQ (reference sequence). In the authors' workflow: Reference gene primers were amplified, and this amplification served to estimate nucleated cell counts. Libraries were prepared by immunoSEQ multiplex PCR; TCRdb keeps only in-frame clonotypes and omits some of them. D and trimming were read from the DNA, whereas the V and J calls and clone size are those reported in that table. The repertoire holds roughly 250,000 clones, about 80% seen once, with about a sixth in the top ten. This clone was counted between two and nine times.

The sequenced sample consisted of peripheral blood. The chain joins TRBV7-9 to TRBJ2-7; 14 nucleotides align to TRBD2. This receptor was identified in a person aged 70 to 85 with COVID-19, enrolled during active disease. This CDR3 is CASSMTSGGAYPPYEQYF. DNA of the CDR3: TGTGCCAGCAGCATGACTAGCGGGGGGGCTTATCCCCCCTACGAGCAGTACTTC. The full variable domain, its missing parts supplied by reference TRBV7-9 and TRBJ2-7, is DTGVSQNPRHKITKRGQNVTFRCDPISEHNRLYWYRQTLGQGPEFLTYFQNEAQLEKSRLLSDRFSAERPKGSFSTLEIQRTEQGDSAMYLCASSMTSGGAYPPYEQYFGPGTRLTVT.